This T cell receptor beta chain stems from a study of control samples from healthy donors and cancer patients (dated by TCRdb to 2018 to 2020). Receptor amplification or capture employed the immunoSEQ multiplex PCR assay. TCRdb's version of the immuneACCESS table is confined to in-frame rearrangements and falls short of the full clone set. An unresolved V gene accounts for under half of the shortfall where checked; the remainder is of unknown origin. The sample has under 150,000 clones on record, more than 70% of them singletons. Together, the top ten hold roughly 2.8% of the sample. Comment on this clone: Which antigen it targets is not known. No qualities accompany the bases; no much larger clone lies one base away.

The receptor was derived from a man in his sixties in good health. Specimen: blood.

CDR3 region: CSARDQFKAFF. In nucleotide form, the sequence is TGCAGTGCTAGAGACCAATTTAAAGCTTTCTTT. Recombination connected TRBV20-1 to TRBJ1-1, with no confident D gene call. CDR1 and CDR2 are drawn from the germline V gene (reference sequence): DFQATT, SNEGSKA. V drops 0 bases and J drops 9 bases, leaving 8 bases in between. There are 11 amino acids in the CDR3, from cysteine to phenylalanine inclusive. Of the read, only the CDR3 DNA is kept; its 33 bases are in frame from base 1.